This record concerns one T cell receptor (beta chain) sequence. Its cognate antigen is unknown. The sample belongs to a study of T cell responses to AZD1222 COVID-19 vaccine. Findings and caveats of the study: Spike as a whole was targeted by vaccine-associated CD4 TCRs, dominant at 160-218 and 743-854. Repertoires in all cases were sampled only once the peak T cell response had passed.

Generated by immunoSEQ multiplex PCR, the TCRdb table keeps only in-frame clones and is missing some. The sample consists of around 200,000 clones, more than 75% of them appearing once. The CDR3 spans 17 residues. The ends were cut back, 7 bases at V and 0 bases at J, with 18 bases in the middle. Germline CDR1 reads LNHDA; CDR2 reads SQIVND (reference sequence). Second-dose recipients at about 4 or about 12 weeks were treated as one pooled group. The chain combines TRBV19 with TRBJ2-2; TRBD1 or TRBD2 may be the D gene (5 bases each). The source was peripheral blood, collected 28 days after the second AZD1222 dose. The clonotype was recovered from an adult who received the AZD1222 COVID-19 vaccine. The CDR3 region has the DNA TGTGCCAGTACCGCCGGGGCTCCCTCCGCGAACACCGGGGAGCTGTTTTTT. Translation: CASTAGAPSANTGELFF.